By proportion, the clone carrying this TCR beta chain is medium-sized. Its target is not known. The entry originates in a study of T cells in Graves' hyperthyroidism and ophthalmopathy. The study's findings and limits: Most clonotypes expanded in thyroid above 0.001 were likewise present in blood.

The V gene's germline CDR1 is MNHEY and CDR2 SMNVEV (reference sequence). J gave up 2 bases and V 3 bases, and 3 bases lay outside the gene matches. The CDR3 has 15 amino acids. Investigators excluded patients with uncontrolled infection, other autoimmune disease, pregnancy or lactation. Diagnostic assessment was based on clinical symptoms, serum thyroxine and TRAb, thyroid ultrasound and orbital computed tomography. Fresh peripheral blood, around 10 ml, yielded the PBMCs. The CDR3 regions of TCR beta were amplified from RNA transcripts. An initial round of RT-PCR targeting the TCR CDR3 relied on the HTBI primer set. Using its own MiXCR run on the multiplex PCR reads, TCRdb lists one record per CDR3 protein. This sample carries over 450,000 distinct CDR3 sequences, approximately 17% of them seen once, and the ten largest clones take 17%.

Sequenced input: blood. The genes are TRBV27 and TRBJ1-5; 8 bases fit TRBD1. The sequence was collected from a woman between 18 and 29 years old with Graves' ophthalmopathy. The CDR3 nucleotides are TGTGCCAGCAGTTTGTCGACAGGGGGCAATCAGCCCCAGCATTTT. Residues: CASSLSTGGNQPQHF.